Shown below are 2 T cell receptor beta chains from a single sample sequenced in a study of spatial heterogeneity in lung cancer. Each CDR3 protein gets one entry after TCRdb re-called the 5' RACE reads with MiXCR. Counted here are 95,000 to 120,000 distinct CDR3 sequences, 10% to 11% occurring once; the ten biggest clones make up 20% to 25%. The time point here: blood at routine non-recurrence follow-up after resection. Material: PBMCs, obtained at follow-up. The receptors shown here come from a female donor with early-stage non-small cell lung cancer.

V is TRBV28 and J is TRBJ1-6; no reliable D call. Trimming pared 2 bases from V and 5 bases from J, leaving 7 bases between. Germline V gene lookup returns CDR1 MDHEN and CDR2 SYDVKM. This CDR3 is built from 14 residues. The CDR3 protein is CASSLEQHNSPLHF. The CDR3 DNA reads TGTGCCAGCAGTTTAGAACAGCATAATTCACCCCTCCACTTT.

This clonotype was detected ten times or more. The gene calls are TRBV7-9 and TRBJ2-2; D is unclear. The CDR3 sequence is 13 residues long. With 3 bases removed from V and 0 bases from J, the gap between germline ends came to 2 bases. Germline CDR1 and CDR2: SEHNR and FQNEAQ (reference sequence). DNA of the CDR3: TGTGCCAGCAGCTTCGCGAACACCGGGGAGCTGTTTTTT. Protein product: CASSFANTGELFF.